This T cell receptor (beta chain) comes out of a study of post-analysis software for immune sequencing data. Notes on the study in general: In patients, about 5 TRBV segments were more frequent than in controls, with TRBV5-6, TRBV5-1 and TRBV20-1 among them. F measure clustering grouped samples strongly by preparation batch. Comparison with controls showed significantly lower normalized Chao1 diversity in multiple sclerosis patients.

Each TCR beta cDNA library carried unique molecular identifiers. One entry per CDR3 protein results from TCRdb running MiXCR on the PCR reads. The sample includes hundreds of thousands of distinct CDR3 sequences, around 64% seen only once; the top ten take about 10%. Germline V lookup: CDR1 MNHEY, CDR2 SVGEGT. V lost 2 bases to trimming and J lost 14 bases; unmatched junction nucleotides: 4. CDR3 length equals 12 residues. Comments on this clonotype: Its antigen remains unidentified.

The receptor's source is a girl aged 2 to 9 with multiple sclerosis. The sequenced sample was blood. The chain recombines TRBV6-2 or TRBV6-3 with TRBJ2-4; 9 nucleotides match TRBD1. The CDR3: CASSYAQGAEYF. The DNA of the CDR3 is TGTGCCAGCAGTTACGCACAGGGGGCGGAGTACTTC.